A selection of T cell receptor beta chains follows, all from one sample in a study of T cell changes during pregnancy in multiple sclerosis. Measured with immunoSEQ multiplex PCR; TCRdb has only the in-frame clones, and not every one. Among some 77,000 clones, approximately 94% were seen once, and the ten largest hold 0.2% to 0.25%. The sample was CD4+ T cells from peripheral blood mononuclear cells, taken before pregnancy. These receptors originate from a female donor with multiple sclerosis, enrolled in a pregnancy study. The CDR3 runs from the conserved cysteine through the conserved F or W. Each record gives: D gene, clone size, V gene, J gene, CDR3 DNA, CDR3 protein. The D gene is left open where the match is weak. For some rows the clone size is stated as once, few or many, or as a class when expanded; others skip it.

>TRBD2|NA|TRBV28|TRBJ2-1
TGTGCCAGCAGTGCCTACCTAGCGGGAATCTCCTACAATGAGCAGTTCTTC
CASSAYLAGISYNEQFF
>TRBD1|NA|TRBV19|TRBJ1-2
TGTGCCAGTAGTAGGACAGGATATGGCTACACCTTC
CASSRTGYGYTF
>NA|NA|TRBV4-1|TRBJ2-1
TGCGCCAGCAGCCAACACCAGGACAATGAGCAGTTCTTC
CASSQHQDNEQFF
>NA|NA|TRBV5-4|TRBJ2-5
TGTGCCAGCAGCTTGGCGAGACAAGAGACCCAGTACTTC
CASSLARQETQYF
>NA|NA|TRBV6-1|TRBJ1-1
TGTGCCAGCAGTATAGGGGATCGGAACACTGAAGCTTTCTTT
CASSIGDRNTEAFF
>NA|once|TRBV6-6|TRBJ2-6
TGTGCCAGCAGTTCTCCAACAGGGTTGGGGGCCAACGTCCTGACTTTC
CASSSPTGLGANVLTF
>TRBD2|NA|TRBV28|TRBJ2-3
TGTGCCAGCAGGAGTGGCGGGAGGGCGGATACGCAGTATTTT
CASRSGGRADTQYF
>NA|NA|TRBV5-1|TRBJ1-5
TGCGCCAGCAGCTTGGGGACAGATAGCAATCAGCCCCAGCATTTT
CASSLGTDSNQPQHF
>NA|NA|TRBV6-1|TRBJ1-5
TGTGCCAGCAGTGACCGAACGACAGCAGCCACCCAGCCCCAGCATTTT
CASSDRTTAATQPQHF
>NA|NA|TRBV5-5|TRBJ2-3
TGTGCCAGCAGCGACTCAGATACGCAGTATTTT
CASSDSDTQYF
>TRBD1|NA|TRBV7-8|TRBJ1-1
TGTGCCAGCAGCCCCACAGGGGGCCTGACTGAAGCTTTCTTT
CASSPTGGLTEAFF
>TRBD1|NA|TRBV6-1|TRBJ1-1
TGTGCCAGCAGAGTACAGGGGGCCCAGCCCACTGAAGCTTTCTTT
CASRVQGAQPTEAFF
>TRBD1|few|TRBV11-2|TRBJ1-4
TGTGCCAGCAGCACGGGACAGGGGGGTGAAAAACTGTTTTTT
CASSTGQGGEKLFF
>NA|NA|TRBV5-4|TRBJ1-4
TGTGCCAGCAGCTTGGACCGACGGGGTGAAAAACTGTTTTTT
CASSLDRRGEKLFF
>NA|few|TRBV30|TRBJ1-2
TGTGCCTGGAGTCCCGGGGATGGCTATGGCTACACCTTC
CAWSPGDGYGYTF
>NA|once|TRBV5-1|TRBJ2-4
TGCGCCAGCAGCTTGGCCGGAGGGACCAAAAACATTCAGTACTTC
CASSLAGGTKNIQYF
>TRBD2|once|TRBV2|TRBJ2-7
TGTGCCAGCAGTGTCTCCACGGGGAGGGATGTCGAGCAGTACTTC
CASSVSTGRDVEQYF
>TRBD2|NA|TRBV5-4|TRBJ2-1
TGTGCCAGCAGCGCCACTAGCGACCAAACCGGCGTGTCCTACAATGAGCAGTTCTTC
CASSATSDQTGVSYNEQFF
>TRBD1|few|TRBV18|TRBJ1-6
TGTGCCAGCTCACTCGGGACAGGGACAGCACCCCTCCACTTT
CASSLGTGTAPLHF
>NA|NA|TRBV27|TRBJ2-2
TGTGCCAGCAGTGCGTCAGGGGCAGCGAACACCGGGGAGCTGTTTTTT
CASSASGAANTGELFF
>TRBD2|NA|TRBV16|TRBJ2-7
TGTGCCAGCAGCCAATTACTAGCGGGAGACTACGAGCAGTACTTC
CASSQLLAGDYEQYF
>TRBD1|NA|TRBV7-2|TRBJ1-3
TGTGCCAGCAGCAAGACAGGGGATGGAAACACCATATATTTT
CASSKTGDGNTIYF
>TRBD1|NA|TRBV9|TRBJ1-4
TGTGCCAGCAGCGTAGGAGCCGGGACAGGGTATGCAACTAATGAAAAACTGTTTTTT
CASSVGAGTGYATNEKLFF
>TRBD1|NA|TRBV28|TRBJ1-4
TGTGCCAGCAGTAAAGACAGGGGTACGATCATCGGTGAAAAACTGTTTTTT
CASSKDRGTIIGEKLFF
>NA|NA|TRBV10-3|TRBJ1-6
TGTGCCATCAGTGAGTCACAGGGTTATTCACCCCTCCACTTT
CAISESQGYSPLHF
>TRBD2|NA|TRBV5-4|TRBJ2-5
TGTGCCAGCAGCTTGCCGGACGGCGGGGGGGAGACCCAGTACTTC
CASSLPDGGGETQYF
>TRBD1|NA|TRBV2|TRBJ1-1
TGTGCCAGCAGTAAGTCCTACCGGGACAGGGGAGAGAACACTGAAGCTTTCTTT
CASSKSYRDRGENTEAFF
>NA|NA|TRBV5-1|TRBJ2-7
TGCGCCAGCAGCTTGGTGGGCAGTAGCTACGAGCAGTACTTC
CASSLVGSSYEQYF
>NA|NA|TRBV28|TRBJ1-1
TGTGCCAGCAGTTCGGGACACATCACTGAAGCTTTCTTT
CASSSGHITEAFF
>TRBD1|NA|TRBV7-2|TRBJ1-5
TGTGCCAGCAGCTTAATGGGACAGGGAGATCAGCCCCAGCATTTT
CASSLMGQGDQPQHF
>TRBD1|few|TRBV29-1|TRBJ2-1
TGCAGCGCCCAGGGGGATCAATACAATGAGCAGTTCTTC
CSAQGDQYNEQFF
>NA|NA|TRBV15|TRBJ2-1
TGTGCCACCAGCATTGCCCCGACAGGGACTTCCTACAATGAGCAGTTCTTC
CATSIAPTGTSYNEQFF
>TRBD1|NA|TRBV29-1|TRBJ2-7
TGCAGCGTGAAACAGGGGGCCTACTACGAGCAGTACTTC
CSVKQGAYYEQYF
>TRBD1|NA|TRBV27|TRBJ2-5
TGTGCCACCGGACAGGGGACCCACCAAGAGACCCAGTACTTC
CATGQGTHQETQYF
>TRBD1|NA|TRBV6-1|TRBJ1-1
TGTGCCAGCAGTGAAGACAGGGGGAACACTGAAGCTTTCTTT
CASSEDRGNTEAFF
>NA|NA|TRBV5-1|TRBJ1-2
TGCGCCAGCAGCTTGGACAGCTCGAGCTATGGCTACACCTTC
CASSLDSSSYGYTF
>NA|NA|TRBV7-9|TRBJ1-5
TGTGCCAGCAGCAGAGGGCAGAATCAGCCCCAGCATTTT
CASSRGQNQPQHF
>TRBD1|NA|TRBV9|TRBJ2-2
TGTGCCAGCAGCGTAGGGGGGGACAGGTGGACCGGGGAGCTGTTTTTT
CASSVGGDRWTGELFF
>NA|NA|TRBV4-1|TRBJ2-7
TGCGCCAGCAGCCAATTGGCTACGGGTAGTTCCTACGAGCAGTACTTC
CASSQLATGSSYEQYF
>TRBD1|once|TRBV2|TRBJ2-7
TGTGCCAGGGAGGGACAGGGGGCCTACGAGCAGTACTTC
CAREGQGAYEQYF
>NA|NA|TRBV5-1|TRBJ1-1
TGCGCCAGCAGCTTGAGACACCCGAACACTGAAGCTTTCTTT
CASSLRHPNTEAFF
>TRBD2|NA|TRBV18|TRBJ2-1
TGTGCCAGCTCACCACGTACCGGGGGGGACAATGAGCAGTTCTTC
CASSPRTGGDNEQFF
>NA|NA|TRBV10-3|TRBJ2-3
TGTGCCATCAGCTTAGGAGGGCCAGGAGATACGCAGTATTTT
CAISLGGPGDTQYF
>TRBD1|NA|TRBV5-4|TRBJ1-6
TGTGCCAGCAGCGCAGGACAGGGAAGGAATTCACCCCTCCACTTT
CASSAGQGRNSPLHF
>TRBD2|once|TRBV10-2|TRBJ2-5
TGCGCCAGCAGTGTAACCAGCGGGAGGGCCGGGGAGACCCAGTACTTC
CASSVTSGRAGETQYF
>TRBD2|NA|TRBV14|TRBJ2-2
TGTGCCAGCAGCCAAGATCGGCTAGCGGCCATCCCCGGGGAGCTGTTTTTT
CASSQDRLAAIPGELFF
>TRBD1|NA|TRBV19|TRBJ1-5
TGTGCCAGTAGCTATCAGACAGGGAGCAATCAGCCCCAGCATTTT
CASSYQTGSNQPQHF
>NA|NA|TRBV5-1|TRBJ1-1
TGCGCCAGCACCGTGGCAGGGGTGAACACTGAAGCTTTCTTT
CASTVAGVNTEAFF
>TRBD2|NA|TRBV10-3|TRBJ2-3
TGTGCCATCAGAGGTAGCGGGGGGGAAACAGATACGCAGTATTTT
CAIRGSGGETDTQYF
>NA|NA|TRBV14|TRBJ1-1
TGTGCCAGCAGCCCCGTCCGGGGAGGGACTGAAGCTTTCTTT
CASSPVRGGTEAFF
>TRBD1|NA|TRBV5-6|TRBJ2-6
TGTGCCAGCAGCTTGGGGCCAACAGGGGGCAGCTATGGGGCCAACGTCCTGACTTTC
CASSLGPTGGSYGANVLTF
>NA|NA|TRBV5-1|TRBJ1-1
TGCGCCAGCAGCTTAACACAGGGCCCTGAAGCTTTCTTT
CASSLTQGPEAFF
>TRBD1|NA|TRBV6-1|TRBJ2-7
TGTGCCAGCAGTCGGGACAGGAGCTCCTACGAGCAGTACTTC
CASSRDRSSYEQYF
>TRBD1|NA|TRBV18|TRBJ1-1
TGTGCCAGCTCACCTCGGTTGACAGGGACGGGACTTGAAGCTTTCTTT
CASSPRLTGTGLEAFF
>NA|NA|TRBV11-2|TRBJ2-7
TGTGCCAGCAGCTTGACAGGGTTGGGGAGGCACGAGCAGTACTTC
CASSLTGLGRHEQYF
>NA|NA|TRBV6-1|TRBJ2-3
TGTGCCAGCAGTGAAGCACAGGGCACAGATACGCAGTATTTT
CASSEAQGTDTQYF
>NA|NA|TRBV6-1|TRBJ1-1
TGTGCCAGCACGGAAGCTCCCCGGGAAGCTTTCTTT
CASTEAPREAFF